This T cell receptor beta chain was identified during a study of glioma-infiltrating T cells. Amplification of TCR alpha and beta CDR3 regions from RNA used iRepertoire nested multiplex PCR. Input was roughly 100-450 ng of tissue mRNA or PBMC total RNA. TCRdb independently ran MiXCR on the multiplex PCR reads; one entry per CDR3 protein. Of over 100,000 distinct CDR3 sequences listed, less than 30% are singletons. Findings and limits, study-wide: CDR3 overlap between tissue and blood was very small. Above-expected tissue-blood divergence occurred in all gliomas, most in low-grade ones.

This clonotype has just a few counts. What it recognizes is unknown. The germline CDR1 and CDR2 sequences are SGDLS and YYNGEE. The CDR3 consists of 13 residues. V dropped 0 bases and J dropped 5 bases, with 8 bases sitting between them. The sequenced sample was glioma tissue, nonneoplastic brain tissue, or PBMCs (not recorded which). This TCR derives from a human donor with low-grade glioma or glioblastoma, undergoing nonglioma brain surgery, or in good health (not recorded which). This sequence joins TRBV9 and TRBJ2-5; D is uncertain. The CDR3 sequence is CASSVGTRETQYF. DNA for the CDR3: TGTGCCAGCAGCGTAGGAACAAGGGAGACCCAGTACTTC.